This T cell receptor (beta chain) was found in a study of CD8 T cells in Susac syndrome. With V trimmed by 6 bases and J by 4 bases, 4 bases remained unmatched. CDR1 and CDR2 from the germline V gene are MGHDK and SYGVNS. The CDR3 runs to 13 residues. Reverse transcription of about 0.5 to 1 ug RNA was carried out with random hexamers. The amplification used immunoSEQ multiplex PCR on TCR beta CDR3; it spanned 54 Vbeta and 13 Jbeta. TCRdb reanalysed the immunoSEQ multiplex PCR reads using MiXCR and keeps one entry per CDR3 protein. The sample has just over 150,000 distinct CDR3 sequences; approximately 94% are singletons.

This sequence originates from a human donor with multiple sclerosis. Sequencing was performed on CD8+ T cells from PBMCs. V gene TRBV25-1 combines with J gene TRBJ2-3; TRBD2 agrees at 7 bases. Written as DNA, the CDR3 is TGTGCCAGCAGCGGGGGGAGTGCAGATACGCAGTATTTT. Amino acids: CASSGGSADTQYF.